This T cell receptor beta chain was identified in a study of blood T cell repertoires in COVID-19. During active infection, Seattle patients enrolled and were then monitored through disease. The germline V gene encodes CDR1 SGDLS and CDR2 YYNGEE. The CDR3 runs 14 residues. V lost 3 bases and J 7 bases, leaving 11 bases between the germline ends. Clones were sequenced by immunoSEQ multiplex PCR, and TCRdb holds only the in-frame ones, with some missing. The top ten hold about 1.5% of the sample, which has under 400,000 clones, more than 70% seen once. The J gene is TRBJ1-6, the V gene TRBV9; tentative D call: TRBD1 (6 bases). Sequenced input: peripheral blood. The clonotype originates from a woman aged 25 to 39 with COVID-19, enrolled during active disease. The CDR3 spells CASSGTDDNSPLHF. CDR3 bases: TGTGCCAGCAGCGGGACAGACGACAATTCACCCCTCCACTTT.